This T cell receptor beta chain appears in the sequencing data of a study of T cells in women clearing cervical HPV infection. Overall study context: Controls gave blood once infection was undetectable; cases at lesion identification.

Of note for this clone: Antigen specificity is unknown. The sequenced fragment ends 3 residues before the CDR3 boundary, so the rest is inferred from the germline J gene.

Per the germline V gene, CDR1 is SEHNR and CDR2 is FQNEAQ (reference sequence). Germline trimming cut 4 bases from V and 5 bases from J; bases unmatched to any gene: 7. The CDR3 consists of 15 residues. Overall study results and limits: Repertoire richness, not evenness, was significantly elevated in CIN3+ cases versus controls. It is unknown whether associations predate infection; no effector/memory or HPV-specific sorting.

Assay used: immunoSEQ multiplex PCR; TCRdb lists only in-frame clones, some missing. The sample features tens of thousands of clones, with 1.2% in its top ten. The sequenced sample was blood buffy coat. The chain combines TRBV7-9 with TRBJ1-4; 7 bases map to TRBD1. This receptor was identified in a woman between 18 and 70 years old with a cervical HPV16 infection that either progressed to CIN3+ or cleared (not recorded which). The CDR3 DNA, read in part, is TGTGCCAGCAGCTCGAGGGACAGACCGAATGAAAAA. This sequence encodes CASSSRDRPNEK. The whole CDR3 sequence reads CASSSRDRPNEKLFF.